This is a list of T cell receptor beta chains from one sample in a study of T cell responses to AZD1222 COVID-19 vaccine. Assay: immunoSEQ multiplex PCR; the TCRdb copy retains only in-frame clones and omits some. In the table there are 94,000 or so clones, 80% to 90% of which are singletons. Sample: peripheral blood, taken on day 0 of AZD1222 vaccination. The origin of the receptors is an adult in good health. Both conserved end residues are part of each CDR3. A D gene is named only where the DNA matches it firmly. The listing skips clone size in some rows; elsewhere it reads once, few, many or a size class.

TRBJ2-1,NA,NA,TRBV30,CAWSVPPSSGGVILEQFF,TGTGCCTGGAGTGTCCCCCCTTCTTCGGGGGGCGTGATCCTTGAGCAGTTCTTC
TRBJ1-1,once,TRBD1,TRBV7-2,CASSSHRGTEAFF,TGTGCCAGCAGCTCTCACAGGGGAACTGAAGCTTTCTTT
TRBJ2-7,NA,TRBD1,TRBV24-1,CATSDSNGQGPYEQYF,TGTGCCACCAGTGATTCGAATGGACAGGGGCCCTACGAGCAGTACTTC
TRBJ1-1,NA,TRBD1,TRBV5-4,CASSLGAGQGVEAFF,TGTGCCAGCAGCTTAGGTGCCGGACAGGGAGTGGAAGCTTTCTTT
TRBJ2-1,NA,TRBD2,TRBV11-2,CASSFRAPLAGGHNEQFF,TGTGCCAGCAGCTTTCGAGCACCACTAGCGGGGGGCCACAATGAGCAGTTCTTC
TRBJ2-7,NA,TRBD2,TRBV7-9,CASSWGGRYEQYF,TGTGCCAGCAGCTGGGGGGGACGATACGAGCAGTACTTC
TRBJ2-5,NA,TRBD1,TRBV11-1,CASSFRQGVGETQYF,TGTGCCAGCAGCTTTCGTCAGGGGGTAGGAGAGACCCAGTACTTC
TRBJ1-2,NA,TRBD1,TRBV29-1,CSGLGQGWDGYTF,TGCAGCGGGCTGGGACAGGGGTGGGATGGCTACACCTTC
TRBJ1-4,NA,TRBD1,TRBV6-1,CASSDRGRANEKLFF,TGTGCCAGCAGTGACAGGGGGCGGGCTAATGAAAAACTGTTTTTT
TRBJ2-3,NA,NA,TRBV11-2,CASSHLDTQYF,TGTGCCAGCTCCCATTTGGATACGCAGTATTTT
TRBJ1-3,NA,NA,TRBV29-1,CSVIETSGNTIYF,TGCAGCGTTATTGAAACCTCTGGAAACACCATATATTTT
TRBJ2-7,NA,NA,TRBV7-9,CASSLGSSSEQYF,TGTGCCAGCAGCTTAGGGTCCAGCTCCGAGCAGTACTTC
TRBJ1-1,NA,TRBD1,TRBV5-1,CASSLGTGDEAFF,TGCGCCAGCAGCTTGGGGACAGGGGATGAAGCTTTCTTT
TRBJ2-2,NA,NA,TRBV6-5,CASSPGENTGELFF,TGTGCCAGCAGCCCGGGGGAGAACACCGGGGAGCTGTTTTTT
TRBJ2-5,NA,NA,TRBV19,CASSIKAEGGGETQYF,TGTGCCAGTAGTATAAAGGCGGAGGGTGGAGGGGAGACCCAGTACTTC
TRBJ2-2,NA,NA,TRBV7-6,CASSSYTETGPGELFF,TGTGCCAGCAGCTCTTACACTGAAACTGGGCCCGGGGAGCTGTTTTTT
TRBJ2-3,NA,NA,TRBV7-3,CASSPTRGATDTQYF,TGTGCCAGCAGCCCGACGAGGGGGGCCACAGATACGCAGTATTTT
TRBJ1-5,once,NA,TRBV15,CATSQAVNQPQHF,TGTGCCACCAGCCAAGCCGTCAATCAGCCCCAGCATTTT
TRBJ1-2,once,TRBD1,TRBV2,CASSRRDRGNGYTF,TGTGCCAGCAGCCGAAGGGACAGGGGAAATGGCTACACCTTC
TRBJ1-2,NA,TRBD1,TRBV12-3/TRBV12-4,CASSLRGGYGYTF,TGTGCCAGCAGTTTACGAGGGGGCTACGGCTACACCTTC
TRBJ2-2,NA,NA,TRBV1,CTSRTGTNTGELFF,TGCACCAGCAGGACCGGGACTAACACCGGGGAGCTGTTTTTT
TRBJ2-1,NA,TRBD2,TRBV11-1,CASTGTSGYNEQFF,TGTGCCAGTACCGGGACTAGCGGCTACAATGAGCAGTTCTTC
TRBJ2-1,NA,TRBD2,TRBV28,CASKTSGVSHNEQFF,TGTGCCAGCAAAACTAGCGGGGTCTCTCACAATGAGCAGTTCTTC
TRBJ1-2,once,NA,TRBV7-9,CASSSDGGEWYYGYTF,TGTGCCAGCAGCTCCGATGGGGGGGAGTGGTACTATGGCTACACCTTC
TRBJ2-7,NA,NA,TRBV6-2/TRBV6-3,CASSYWLTKNYEQYF,TGTGCCAGCAGTTACTGGCTGACTAAAAACTACGAGCAGTACTTC
TRBJ1-1,once,TRBD1,TRBV27,CASRTGMNTEAFF,TGTGCCAGCCGGACAGGAATGAACACTGAAGCTTTCTTT
TRBJ1-4,NA,NA,TRBV7-9,CASSSTLGGYEKLFF,TGTGCCAGCAGCTCCACATTGGGGGGCTATGAAAAACTGTTTTTT
TRBJ2-3,NA,NA,TRBV28,CASNPASRFMTDTQYF,TGTGCCAGCAACCCGGCTAGCCGGTTTATGACAGATACGCAGTATTTT
TRBJ1-1,NA,NA,TRBV5-1,CASSLRGWDTEAFF,TGCGCCAGCAGCTTGAGGGGTTGGGACACTGAAGCTTTCTTT
TRBJ1-2,NA,NA,TRBV19,CASSASRAALVNYGYTF,TGTGCCAGTAGTGCCTCCAGGGCTGCCCTAGTCAACTATGGCTACACCTTC
TRBJ2-7,NA,NA,TRBV6-5,CASRTGSYEQYF,TGTGCCAGCCGGACGGGGTCCTACGAGCAGTACTTC
TRBJ2-1,NA,NA,TRBV24-1,CATSDLTSFTNEQFF,TGTGCCACCAGTGACCTGACCTCCTTTACGAATGAGCAGTTCTTC